These 17 T cell receptor beta chains were sequenced from one sample in a study of T-cell reconstitution after alpha-beta-depleted transplantation in children. This sample's TCRbeta library carried unique molecular identifier barcodes. MiXCR, run by TCRdb on the PCR reads, gives a single entry per CDR3 protein. The repertoire holds about 580,000 distinct CDR3 sequences, with under 25% as singletons. Sequenced here: PBMCs, mostly from graft donor cells, sampled 360 days after TCRalphabeta/CD19-depleted stem cell transplant. The receptor source for this set is a boy younger than two who had a stem cell transplant for acute myeloid leukemia, so the T cells may come from the graft donor.

The table lists this clonotype with a few counts. This rearrangement joins TRBV20-1 to TRBJ2-3; 10 bases agree with TRBD1. Per the germline V gene, CDR1 is DFQATT and CDR2 is SNEGSKA (reference sequence). Unmatched junction bases numbered 2, after V lost 3 bases and J lost 2 bases. This CDR3 is built from 14 residues. CDR3 in amino acids: CSARGTGDTDTQYF. The CDR3 coding sequence is TGCAGTGCTAGGGGGACAGGGGACACAGATACGCAGTATTTT.

The gene calls are TRBV10-3 and TRBJ2-7, with D possibly being TRBD2 (5 bases). Trimming pared 3 bases from V and 7 bases from J, leaving 16 bases between. The CDR3 has 14 residues. The germline CDR1 and CDR2 sequences are ENHRY and SYGVKD. The CDR3 reads CAISDGPAWEEQYF. The CDR3 DNA follows: TGTGCCATCAGTGACGGACCTGCATGGGAGGAGCAGTACTTC.

CDR3 coding DNA: TGCGCCAGCAGCCAACCAGCAGACATTCCGCAGTTCTTC. This sequence encodes CASSQPADIPQFF. The chain couples TRBV4-1 to TRBJ2-1; D is undetermined. Germline CDR1 is MGHRA and CDR2 is YSYEKL. This CDR3 has 13 residues. Trimming took 2 bases from V and 12 from J, leaving 14 bases between them.

Ten or more counts support this clonotype. V gene TRBV20-1 combines with J gene TRBJ1-5, with a weak D call TRBD1 (5 bases). V was clipped by 3 bases and J by 4 bases, with 16 bases between them. This CDR3 comprises 15 residues. In germline, CDR1 is DFQATT, CDR2 SNEGSKA (reference sequence). For the CDR3, the DNA is TGCAGTGCTAGGGTTCCGTGGGGCGGGAATCAGCCCCAGCATTTT. It codes for CSARVPWGGNQPQHF.

This clonotype was detected many times. The chain couples TRBV6-5 to TRBJ1-6, with D tentatively TRBD1 (5 bases). The germline gives CDR1 MNHEY, CDR2 SVGAGI. The CDR3 contains 15 residues. V lost 0 bases and J 7 bases, leaving 10 bases between the germline ends. The CDR3 nucleotides are TGTGCCAGCAGTTACTCGGGGGGATTAAATTCACCCCTCCACTTT. The encoded protein is CASSYSGGLNSPLHF.

This clonotype was seen at least ten times. The V and J genes are TRBV6-2 or TRBV6-3 and TRBJ2-2; the D is unclear. V gave up 4 bases and J gave up 3 bases, with 9 bases separating them. Germline CDR1 MNHEY, CDR2 SVGEGT. The CDR3 spans 14 residues. DNA for the CDR3: TGTGCCAGCAGTTGGCACACCGACACCGGGGAGCTGTTTTTT. It translates to CASSWHTDTGELFF.

At least ten counts were recorded for this clonotype. This rearrangement joins TRBV7-8 to TRBJ2-7; 9 bases fit TRBD1. In germline, CDR1 is SGHVS, CDR2 FQNEAQ. The CDR3 totals 16 residues. V shed 5 bases, J shed 2 bases, and the junction held 10 bases outside the gene matches. The CDR3 bases are TGTGCCAGCAGCCCTAGACGGACAGGGGCCCCCTACGAGCAGTACGTC. It yields the protein CASSPRRTGAPYEQYV.

This clonotype turned up a few times. The chain has TRBV4-3 and TRBJ1-2, with TRBD1 matching 7 bases. CDR3 length: 15 amino acids. V lost 4 bases and J lost 10; bases outside the gene matches: 15. Germline V gene lookup returns CDR1 LGHNA and CDR2 YSLEER. The CDR3 nucleotides read TGCGCCAGCAGCCCCTTCTTTTCGACAGGGTCGGTCTACACCTTC. As protein: CASSPFFSTGSVYTF.

This clonotype was seen ten or more times. This rearrangement joins TRBV5-1 to TRBJ2-7; D is ambiguous. Trimming removed 4 bases at V and 3 bases at J, with 17 bases between. The CDR3 spans 15 residues. The germline gives CDR1 SGHRS, CDR2 YFSETQ. The chain's CDR3 is CASSRETRPVYEQYF. The DNA for the CDR3 is TGCGCCAGCAGCAGGGAAACACGACCCGTCTACGAGCAGTACTTC.

The sample holds many counts of this clonotype. This sequence joins TRBV10-3 and TRBJ2-7; D unresolved. The V and J ends lost 2 bases and 2 bases respectively, with 4 bases between them. CDR1 is ENHRY and CDR2 is SYGVKD in the germline V gene. This CDR3 is built from 12 residues. CDR3: CAISEVAYEQYF. DNA for the CDR3: TGTGCCATCAGTGAGGTGGCCTACGAGCAGTACTTC.

The chain links TRBV27 to TRBJ2-1; D remains ambiguous. This CDR3 spans 15 amino acids. The V gene lost 0 bases and the J gene lost 2 bases, with 8 bases spanning the gap. From germline, CDR1 is MNHEY and CDR2 SMNVEV (reference sequence). The CDR3 loop reads CASSLSWQAYNEQFF. The CDR3 DNA sequence: TGTGCCAGCAGTTTATCGTGGCAGGCCTACAATGAGCAGTTCTTC.

This clonotype appeared a few times. The chain carries TRBV7-2 and TRBJ2-5; TRBD2 matches at 7 bases. CDR1 is SGHTA, CDR2 FQGNSA, per germline. V was pared by 1 base and J by 5 bases, with 4 bases of the junction left unmatched. The CDR3 is made up of 14 amino acids. CDR3 amino acids: CASSLGTRRETQYF. The CDR3 region has the DNA TGTGCCAGCAGCTTAGGGACTAGGAGGGAGACCCAGTACTTC. Variable domain in full (rest from reference TRBV7-2 and TRBJ2-5): GAGVSQSPSNKVTEKGKDVELRCDPISGHTALYWYRQSLGQGLEFLIYFQGNSAPDKSGLPSDRFSAERTGGSVSTLTIQRTQQEDSAVYLCASSLGTRRETQYFGPGTRLLVL.

This clonotype was picked up many times. J is TRBJ2-5 and V is TRBV29-1; tentatively, D is TRBD2 (5 bases). Germline values: CDR1 SQVTM, CDR2 ANQGSEA. CDR3 length: 13 residues. V lost 5 bases to trimming and J lost 5 bases, with 15 bases between them. The CDR3 loop is CSVRSQRGETQYF. The DNA of the CDR3 is TGCAGCGTTCGGAGTCAGCGAGGGGAGACCCAGTACTTC.

This clonotype has more than one count but fewer than ten. The chain joins TRBV6-5 to TRBJ2-3, with D possibly TRBD2 on 6 matching bases. This CDR3 contains 14 residues. Trimming cost V 0 bases and J 6 bases, with 10 bases left between them. Germline-derived CDR1 and CDR2 are MNHEY and SVGAGI. DNA for the CDR3: TGTGCCAGCAGTTACTCGATTGGGAGGGATACGCAGTATTTT. Amino acids: CASSYSIGRDTQYF.

This clonotype was seen repeatedly, ten times or more. The chain has TRBV4-1 and TRBJ1-1; 7 nucleotides agree with TRBD1. CDR1 and CDR2 (germline): MGHRA, YSYEKL. Trimming at V came to 4 bases and at J to 2 bases, leaving 4 bases not matched to a gene. The CDR3 is 14 amino acids. The CDR3, as DNA: TGCGCCAGCAGCCGGGACAGATTTAACACTGAAGCTTTCTTT. It yields the protein CASSRDRFNTEAFF.

The gene calls are TRBV6-1 and TRBJ1-4, with TRBD1 matching 7 bases. With V trimmed by 6 bases and J by 8 bases, 9 bases remained unmatched. The CDR3 runs 14 residues. Germline CDR1 and CDR2: MNHNS and SASEGT. Here the CDR3 DNA reads TGTGCCAGCAGGTTGACAGGGCTACGGGAAAAACTGTTTTTT. Protein: CASRLTGLREKLFF.

The chain links TRBV20-1 to TRBJ1-1, with D perhaps matching TRBD1 (5 bases). V was shortened by 0 bases and J by 1 base, with 6 bases between the two germline ends. Germline loops: CDR1 DFQATT, CDR2 SNEGSKA (reference sequence). The CDR3 length is 13 residues. The CDR3 region has the DNA TGCAGTGCTAGAGACGGGACGAACACTGAAGCTTTCTTT. The encoded protein is CSARDGTNTEAFF.